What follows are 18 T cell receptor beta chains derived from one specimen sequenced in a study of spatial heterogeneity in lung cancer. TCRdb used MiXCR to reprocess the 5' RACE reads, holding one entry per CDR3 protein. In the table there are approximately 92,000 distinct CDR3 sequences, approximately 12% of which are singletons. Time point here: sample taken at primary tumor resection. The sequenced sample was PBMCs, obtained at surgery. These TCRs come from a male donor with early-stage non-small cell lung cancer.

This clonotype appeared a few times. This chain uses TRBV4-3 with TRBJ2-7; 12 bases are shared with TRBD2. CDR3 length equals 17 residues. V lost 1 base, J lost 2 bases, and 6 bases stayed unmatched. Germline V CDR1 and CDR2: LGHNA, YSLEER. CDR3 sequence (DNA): TGCGCCAGCAGCCAAGGGCTAGCGGGAGGGACAACCTACGAGCAGTACTTC. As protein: CASSQGLAGGTTYEQYF.

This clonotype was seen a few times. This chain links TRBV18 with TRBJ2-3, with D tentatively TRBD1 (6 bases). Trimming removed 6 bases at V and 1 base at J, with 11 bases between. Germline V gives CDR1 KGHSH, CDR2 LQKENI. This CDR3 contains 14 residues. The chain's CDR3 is CASSTRQGTDTQYF. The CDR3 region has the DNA TGTGCCAGCTCTACTCGACAGGGCACAGATACGCAGTATTTT. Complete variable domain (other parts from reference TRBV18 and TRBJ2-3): NAGVMQNPRHLVRRRGQEARLRCSPMKGHSHVYWYRQLPEEGLKFMVYLQKENIIDESGMPKERFSAEFPKEGPSILRIQQVVRGDSAAYFCASSTRQGTDTQYFGPGTRLTVL.

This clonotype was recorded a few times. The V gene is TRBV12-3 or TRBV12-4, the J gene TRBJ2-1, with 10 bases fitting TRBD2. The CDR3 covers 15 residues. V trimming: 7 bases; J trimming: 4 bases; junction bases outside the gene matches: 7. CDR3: CASNALAGDYNEQFF. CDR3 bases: TGTGCCAGCAACGCCCTAGCGGGAGATTACAATGAGCAGTTCTTC.

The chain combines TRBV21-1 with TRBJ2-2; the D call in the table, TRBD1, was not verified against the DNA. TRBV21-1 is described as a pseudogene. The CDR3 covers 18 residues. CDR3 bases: TGTGCCAGCATCCTTAACCCCGGGACAACTTTGGGGACCGGGGAGCTGTTTTTT. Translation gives CASILNPGTTLGTGELFF.

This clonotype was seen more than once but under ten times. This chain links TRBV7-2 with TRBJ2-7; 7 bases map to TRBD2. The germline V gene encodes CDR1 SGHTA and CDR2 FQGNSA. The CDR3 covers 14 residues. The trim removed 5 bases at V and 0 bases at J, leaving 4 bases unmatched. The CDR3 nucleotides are TGTGCCAGCAGCGTGACTAGCCTCTCCTACGAGCAGTACTTC. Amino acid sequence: CASSVTSLSYEQYF.

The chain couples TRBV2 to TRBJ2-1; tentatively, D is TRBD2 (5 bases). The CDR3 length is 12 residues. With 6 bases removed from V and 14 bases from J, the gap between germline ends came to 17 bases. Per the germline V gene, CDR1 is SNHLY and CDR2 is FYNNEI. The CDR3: CASSPLSGNKFF. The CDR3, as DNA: TGTGCCAGCAGCCCCCTTTCGGGAAATAAGTTCTTC.

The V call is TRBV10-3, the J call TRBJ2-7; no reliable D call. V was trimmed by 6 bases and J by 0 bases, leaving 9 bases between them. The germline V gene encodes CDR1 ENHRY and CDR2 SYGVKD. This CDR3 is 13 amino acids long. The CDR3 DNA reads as TGTGCCATCAGAACCGACGGCTCCTACGAGCAGTACTTC. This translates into CAIRTDGSYEQYF.

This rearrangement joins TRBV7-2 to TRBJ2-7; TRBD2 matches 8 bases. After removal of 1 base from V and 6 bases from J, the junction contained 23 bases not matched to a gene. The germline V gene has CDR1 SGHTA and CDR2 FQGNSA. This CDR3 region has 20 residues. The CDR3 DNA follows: TGTGCCAGCAGCTTAGGGATAGTATTAACCTTGGGGCCAACTAGCGGCGAGCAGTACTTC. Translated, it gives CASSLGIVLTLGPTSGEQYF.

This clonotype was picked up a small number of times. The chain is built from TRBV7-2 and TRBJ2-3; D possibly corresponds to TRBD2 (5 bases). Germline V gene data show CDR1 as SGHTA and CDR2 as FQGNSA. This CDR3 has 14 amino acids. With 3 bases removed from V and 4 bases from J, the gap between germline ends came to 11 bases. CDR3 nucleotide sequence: TGTGCCAGCAGCTTCGCGGGCCCGGCAGATACGCAGTATTTT. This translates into CASSFAGPADTQYF.

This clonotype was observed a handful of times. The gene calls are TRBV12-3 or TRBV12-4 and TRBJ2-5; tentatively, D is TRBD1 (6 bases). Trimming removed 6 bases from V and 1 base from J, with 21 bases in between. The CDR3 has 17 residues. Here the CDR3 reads CASSPPSSQGIQETQYF. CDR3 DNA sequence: TGTGCCAGCAGCCCCCCCTCAAGTCAGGGGATCCAAGAGACCCAGTACTTC.

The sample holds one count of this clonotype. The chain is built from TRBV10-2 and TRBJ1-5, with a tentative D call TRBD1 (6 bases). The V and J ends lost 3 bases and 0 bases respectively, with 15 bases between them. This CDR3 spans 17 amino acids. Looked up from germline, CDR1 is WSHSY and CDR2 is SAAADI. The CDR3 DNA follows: TGCGCCAGCAGTGAATGGGGCAGGGGTTCTAGCAATCAGCCCCAGCATTTT. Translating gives CASSEWGRGSSNQPQHF.

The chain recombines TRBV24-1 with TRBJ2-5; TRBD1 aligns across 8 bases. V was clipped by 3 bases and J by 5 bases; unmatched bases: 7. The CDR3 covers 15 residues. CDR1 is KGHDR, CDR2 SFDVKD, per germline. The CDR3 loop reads CATSDRQGLGETQYF. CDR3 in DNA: TGTGCCACCAGTGATCGACAGGGGTTGGGGGAGACCCAGTACTTC.

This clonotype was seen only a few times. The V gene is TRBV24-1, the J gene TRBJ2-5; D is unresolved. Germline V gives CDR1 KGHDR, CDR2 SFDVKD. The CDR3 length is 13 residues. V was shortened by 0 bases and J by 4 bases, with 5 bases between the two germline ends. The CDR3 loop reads CATSDLGGETQYF. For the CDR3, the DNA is TGTGCCACCAGTGATTTGGGTGGAGAGACCCAGTACTTC.

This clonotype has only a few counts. The CDR3, as DNA: TGCAGTGCTAGGGGCGGGACTAGCGGGAACTACGAGCAGTACTTC. Its translation: CSARGGTSGNYEQYF. V gene TRBV20-1 combines with J gene TRBJ2-7, with 13 bases fitting TRBD2. The CDR3 runs 15 residues. Trimming removed 3 bases from V and 3 bases from J; junction bases left unmatched: 5. CDR1 DFQATT and CDR2 SNEGSKA come from the germline V gene (reference sequence).

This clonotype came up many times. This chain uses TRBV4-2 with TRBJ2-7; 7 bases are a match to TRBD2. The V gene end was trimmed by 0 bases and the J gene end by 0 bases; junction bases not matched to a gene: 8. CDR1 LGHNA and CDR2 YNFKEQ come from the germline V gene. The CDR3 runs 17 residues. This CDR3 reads CASSQDIAGVSSYEQYF. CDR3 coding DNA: TGTGCCAGCAGCCAAGATATTGCGGGGGTGAGCTCCTACGAGCAGTACTTC.

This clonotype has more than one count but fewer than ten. The CDR3 protein is CASSPFGSYEQYF. CDR3 DNA sequence: TGTGCCAGCTCACCATTCGGGTCCTACGAGCAGTACTTC. The rearrangement uses TRBV18 and TRBJ2-7, with D unclear. The V and J ends lost 2 bases and 1 base respectively, with 6 bases between them. The CDR3 is 13 residues long. From germline, CDR1 is KGHSH and CDR2 LQKENI.

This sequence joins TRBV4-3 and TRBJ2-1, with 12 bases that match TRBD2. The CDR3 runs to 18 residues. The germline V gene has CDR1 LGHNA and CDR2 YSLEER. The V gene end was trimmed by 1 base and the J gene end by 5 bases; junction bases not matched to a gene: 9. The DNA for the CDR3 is TGCGCCAGCAGCCAAGTTAGAGCTAGCGGGAGGGTACACAATGAGCAGTTCTTC. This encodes CASSQVRASGRVHNEQFF.

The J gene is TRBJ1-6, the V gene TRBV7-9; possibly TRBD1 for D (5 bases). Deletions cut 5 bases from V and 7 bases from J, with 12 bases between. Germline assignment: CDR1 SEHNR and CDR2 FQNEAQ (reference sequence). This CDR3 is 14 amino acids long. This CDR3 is CASSQDSGNSPLHF. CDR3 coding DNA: TGTGCCAGCAGCCAAGACAGCGGGAATTCACCCCTCCACTTT.